These 24 T cell receptor beta chains originate from one sample sequenced in a study of spatial heterogeneity in lung cancer (dated by TCRdb to the late 2010s). Here is what the overall study found, with its caveats: The number of expanded intratumoral alpha and beta TCRs correlated with the tumor nonsynonymous mutation count.

The method was 5' RACE. TCRdb records NextSeq 500 as the sequencer. TCRdb reran the public reads through fastp at Q25 and MiXCR, keeping productive beta chains. Rows merge per CDR3 protein into single entries with the most common DNA and genes. Within this sample are thousands of distinct CDR3 sequences, with roughly 6.7% of them counted one time only. The ten largest make up 9.2% of the sample. What these receptors recognize is not known. The label giving this sample's time point can be read as: sample taken at primary tumor resection. The material was lung tumor tissue, obtained at surgery. These receptors all come from a male donor with early-stage non-small cell lung cancer.

By sample share, this clonotype is medium-sized. This beta chain lies outside the target of a library built for alpha chains; its clone size means little. The chain uses TRBV27 and TRBJ1-2; TRBD1 agrees at 8 bases. Per germline, CDR1 MNHEY and CDR2 SMNVEV (reference sequence). CDR3 size: 15 residues. V lost 3 bases and J lost 4; bases outside the gene matches: 7. The CDR3 sequence: CASSLKWDRTYGYTF. The CDR3 DNA sequence: TGTGCCAGCAGTTTGAAATGGGACAGGACCTATGGCTACACCTTC.

In its sample, this clonotype ranks as medium-sized. Sequence at one end of the junction differs from germline and may be a read error. This beta chain turned up in a library designed for alpha chains; as an off-target read, its abundance says little. This chain joins TRBV7-2 and TRBJ2-7, with 9 bases fitting TRBD2. Looked up from germline, CDR1 is SGHTA and CDR2 is FQGNSA. The CDR3 runs to 15 residues. The CDR3 sequence: CASSVAGESSYEQYF. In DNA, the CDR3 is TGTGCCAGCAGCGTAGCGGGAGAGAGCTCCTACGAGCAGTACTTC. Filled out from reference TRBV7-2 and TRBJ2-7, the complete variable domain reads GAGVSQSPSNKVTEKGKDVELRCDPISGHTALYWYRQSLGQGLEFLIYFQGNSAPDKSGLPSDRFSAERTGGSVSTLTIQRTQQEDSAVYLCASSVAGESSYEQYFGPGTRLTVT.

This clonotype is deemed medium-sized. Since it is a stray read in a library aimed at alpha chains, this beta chain has a size that is not meaningful. The chain employs TRBV29-1 and TRBJ2-3; TRBD2 matches at 10 bases. The J segment lost 8 bases and the V segment lost 3 bases, leaving 11 bases of the junction unmatched. CDR3 length: 15 residues. Germline-derived CDR1 and CDR2 are SQVTM and ANQGSEA. The CDR3 protein is CSVEGSGGLRGTQYF. The CDR3 coding sequence is TGCAGCGTTGAGGGTAGCGGGGGGCTCAGAGGTACGCAGTATTTT.

This clonotype qualifies as medium-sized (0.01 to 0.1%). This beta chain represents an off-target read in a library built for alpha chains; its size is of limited meaning. The chain is built from TRBV7-2 and TRBJ2-7; tentative D call: TRBD1 (5 bases). The CDR3 loop spans 17 amino acids. Germline CDR1 reads SGHTA; CDR2 reads FQGNSA. V lost 5 bases and J lost 0, with 20 bases in between. CDR3 DNA: TGTGCCAGCAGCCTCAGGGTCCCTCGCTGGGACTCCTACGAGCAGTACTTC. This translates into CASSLRVPRWDSYEQYF. Using reference TRBV7-2 and TRBJ2-7 for the parts outside the CDR3, the full variable domain is GAGVSQSPSNKVTEKGKDVELRCDPISGHTALYWYRQSLGQGLEFLIYFQGNSAPDKSGLPSDRFSAERTGGSVSTLTIQRTQQEDSAVYLCASSLRVPRWDSYEQYFGPGTRLTVT.

This clonotype is classed as medium-sized. Within a library made for alpha chains, this beta chain is off target, and its count is uninformative. The chain employs TRBV24-1 and TRBJ2-1; unclear D gene. V was cut by 12 bases and J by 5 bases, with 16 bases left in between. This CDR3 has 13 amino acids. The germline CDR1 and CDR2 sequences are KGHDR and SFDVKD. The CDR3 protein is CAARSHTDNEQFF. As DNA, the CDR3 is TGTGCCGCCCGCTCACATACCGACAATGAGCAGTTCTTC.

This clonotype was observed many times. This beta chain turned up in a library designed for alpha chains; as an off-target read, its abundance says little. The chain carries TRBV30 and TRBJ2-2; TRBD2 matches 8 bases. This CDR3 comprises 14 residues. Looked up from germline, CDR1 is GTSNPN and CDR2 is SVGIG (reference sequence). V shed 4 bases and J 5 bases; nucleotides not matched to a gene: 6. This CDR3 is CAWTAGTRTGELFF. CDR3 sequence (DNA): TGTGCCTGGACCGCCGGGACTAGGACCGGGGAGCTGTTTTTT.

This clonotype ranks as medium-sized (0.01 to 0.1%). This beta chain was picked up by a library intended for alpha chains and is off target, so its count carries little meaning. The chain carries TRBV27 and TRBJ2-3, with no clear D. Trimming stripped 6 bases from V and 0 bases from J, with 10 bases between. CDR3 length equals 14 residues. Germline V gene data show CDR1 as MNHEY and CDR2 as SMNVEV (reference sequence). The CDR3 reads CASRQRLSTDTQYF. The CDR3 DNA reads as TGTGCCAGCAGGCAGCGCCTTAGCACAGATACGCAGTATTTT.

By frequency in the sample, this clonotype is large. This beta chain appears as a stray read in a library generated for alpha chains; its size is not informative. J is TRBJ1-4 and V is TRBV7-9, with 9 bases that match TRBD1. This CDR3 contains 17 residues. Germline CDR1 SEHNR, CDR2 FQNEAQ (reference sequence). V shed 1 base and J 6 bases; nucleotides not matched to a gene: 9. The CDR3 loop is CASSLEGQGPADEKLFF. CDR3 DNA sequence: TGTGCCAGCAGCTTAGAGGGACAGGGACCTGCGGATGAAAAACTGTTTTTT.

Sample share makes this clonotype large (0.1 to 1%). This beta chain is off target for a library built for alpha chains, so its abundance means little. The chain uses TRBV29-1 and TRBJ2-5; D is perhaps TRBD1 or TRBD2 (7 bases each). The V end was cut by 8 bases, the J end by 9 bases, with 22 bases between. Germline V gives CDR1 SQVTM, CDR2 ANQGSEA. The CDR3 has 13 residues. CDR3 bases: TGCAGCTTCAGGGGGGATAACCGGGGGGCCCAGTACTTC. Translating it yields CSFRGDNRGAQYF.

Details on this clonotype: This beta chain was picked up by a library intended for alpha chains and is off target, so its count carries little meaning. The V gene is TRBV28, the J gene TRBJ2-7, with a possible D match to TRBD1 (6 bases). Germline assignment: CDR1 MDHEN and CDR2 SYDVKM. Trimming pared 2 bases from V and 6 bases from J, leaving 14 bases between. The CDR3 loop spans 14 amino acids. DNA for the CDR3: TGTGCCAGCAGTTTAGTACAGGGAATGGGCGAGCAGTACTTC. Translating it yields CASSLVQGMGEQYF.

By share, this clonotype ranks as medium-sized. This beta chain slipped into a library made for alpha chains as a stray read, so its size is not meaningful. The rearrangement uses TRBV10-1 and TRBJ2-7; D is undetermined. Germline CDR1 and CDR2: WNHNN and SYGVQD (reference sequence). This CDR3 comprises 15 residues. The CDR3 DNA follows: TGCGCACCTGGGTCGATATCCAGGAAATCCTACGAGCAGTACTTC. Translating gives CAPGSISRKSYEQYF.

Judged by abundance, this clonotype is medium-sized. Within a library made for alpha chains, this beta chain is off target, and its count is uninformative. The chain uses TRBV9 and TRBJ1-6, with 7 positions matching TRBD1. V lost 2 bases, J lost 7 bases, and 3 bases stayed unmatched. Germline loops: CDR1 SGDLS, CDR2 YYNGEE. The CDR3 loop spans 14 amino acids. The chain's CDR3 is CASSVGTENSPLHF. CDR3 bases: TGTGCCAGCAGCGTTGGGACAGAAAATTCACCCCTCCACTTT.

In this sample, this clonotype is medium-sized. This beta chain appears as a stray read in a library generated for alpha chains; its size is not informative. The chain joins TRBV9 to TRBJ1-1; D call uncertain. The germline V gene has CDR1 SGDLS and CDR2 YYNGEE. This CDR3 spans 14 amino acids. V was clipped by 0 bases and J by 8 bases, with 14 bases between them. CDR3 sequence (DNA): TGTGCCAGCAGCGTAGATTTCGGCGGGCTCGAAGCTTTCTTT. It codes for CASSVDFGGLEAFF.

As to this clonotype: This beta chain is a stray sequence in a library constructed for alpha chains; its clone size is not meaningful. This chain uses TRBV5-8 with TRBJ2-4; D gene unclear. This CDR3 region has 13 residues. Germline CDR1 reads SGHTS; CDR2 reads YDEGEE. V shed 0 bases and J shed 6 bases, with 7 bases lying between them. CDR3 in DNA: TGTGCCAGCAGCTTGGACTCCTTAAACATTCAGTACTTC. Translating it yields CASSLDSLNIQYF.

In its sample, this clonotype is medium-sized. Since the library was made to target alpha chains, this beta chain is a stray read and its abundance is not meaningful. The rearrangement uses TRBV20-1 and TRBJ2-4; 9 bases are shared with TRBD1. With V trimmed by 3 bases and J by 5 bases, 8 bases remained unmatched. The CDR3 has 15 amino acids. Germline V gives CDR1 DFQATT, CDR2 SNEGSKA (reference sequence). CDR3 DNA: TGCAGTGCTAGGGGCCGGGACAGGGAAGAAAACATTCAGTACTTC. Amino acid sequence: CSARGRDREENIQYF.

By share of the sample, this clonotype is medium-sized. This beta chain is a stray read from a library made for alpha chains; its abundance is not meaningful. This chain connects TRBV5-1 to TRBJ2-2; 9 bases fit TRBD2. From germline, CDR1 is SGHRS and CDR2 YFSETQ. V was pared by 4 bases and J by 6 bases, with 10 bases of the junction left unmatched. The CDR3 spans 16 residues. The CDR3 sequence: CASSEIPGLASGELFF. The CDR3 DNA reads TGCGCCAGCAGCGAAATCCCGGGACTAGCATCCGGGGAGCTGTTTTTT.

This clonotype rates as medium-sized (0.01 to 0.1%). For a library built for alpha chains, this beta chain is a stray read; little rests on its size. The CDR3 DNA is TGTGCCAGCAGCTTAACCAAGGGGGGTGTAGCTTTCTTT. Its translation: CASSLTKGGVAFF. The chain is built from TRBV11-2 and TRBJ1-1; TRBD1 might be the D (6 bases). From germline, CDR1 is SGHAT and CDR2 FQNNGV. This CDR3 spans 13 amino acids. Trimming took 2 bases from V and 10 from J, leaving 14 bases between them.

This clonotype counts as medium-sized. The library was prepared for alpha chains; this beta chain is a stray read, so its frequency means little. V and J are TRBV6-5 and TRBJ2-5, with TRBD2 matching over 13 bases. The CDR3 totals 13 residues. Unmatched junction bases numbered 4, after V lost 11 bases and J lost 4 bases. CDR1 and CDR2 from the germline V gene are MNHEY and SVGAGI. The CDR3 region has the DNA TGTGCCGCGGGACTAGCGGGAAGAGAGACCCAGTACTTC. Translating it yields CAAGLAGRETQYF.

This clonotype has a count of ten or more. The size of this beta chain means little, since it is a stray read in a library made for alpha chains. The chain recombines TRBV29-1 with TRBJ2-3; 7 bases match TRBD1. J gave up 2 bases and V 5 bases, and 7 bases lay outside the gene matches. Germline-derived CDR1 and CDR2 are SQVTM and ANQGSEA. This CDR3 comprises 14 residues. The CDR3 DNA is TGCAGCGTTTCAAGGGACAGACACACAGATACGCAGTATTTT. Residues: CSVSRDRHTDTQYF.

By sample fraction, this clonotype is medium-sized. Found in a library prepared for alpha chains, this beta chain is an off-target read, and its abundance has little meaning. The chain carries TRBV6-5 and TRBJ2-3; perhaps TRBD1 as D (5 bases). CDR1 MNHEY and CDR2 SVGAGI come from the germline V gene. This CDR3 has 11 amino acids. V dropped 8 bases and J dropped 10 bases, with 13 bases sitting between them. As DNA, the CDR3 is TGTGCCAGCCAAAAGGGGCTTTCGCAGTATTTT. This codes for CASQKGLSQYF.

On this clonotype: This beta chain lies outside the target of a library built for alpha chains; its clone size means little. This chain uses TRBV7-2 with TRBJ1-2, with 8 bases matching TRBD1. The CDR3 has 14 residues. Losses at the gene ends were 5 bases for V and 7 bases for J; bases not matched to a gene: 9. Per the germline V gene, CDR1 is SGHTA and CDR2 is FQGNSA. The CDR3 loop reads CASSPTTGAVGYTF. The CDR3, as DNA: TGTGCCAGCAGCCCAACGACAGGGGCGGTTGGCTACACCTTC.

This clonotype ranks as medium-sized. Little can be read into the size of this beta chain, an off-target read in a library designed for alpha chains. The chain carries TRBV28 and TRBJ2-3, with 14 bases lining up with TRBD2. This CDR3 has 16 amino acids. With 6 bases clipped from V and 9 bases from J, the junction kept 11 bases outside the gene matches. Germline V gives CDR1 MDHEN, CDR2 SYDVKM. The CDR3 region is CASSLGLAGGSSTQYF. The CDR3, as DNA: TGTGCCAGCAGCCTAGGACTAGCGGGAGGTAGTTCGACGCAGTATTTT.

This clonotype is labeled medium-sized (0.01 to 0.1%). This beta chain is off target for a library built for alpha chains, so its abundance means little. The chain carries TRBV28 and TRBJ1-2, with 7 bases identical to TRBD1. The CDR3 has 15 residues. J gave up 5 bases and V 4 bases, and 10 bases lay outside the gene matches. Germline values: CDR1 MDHEN, CDR2 SYDVKM. CDR3 region: CASSSRRGTEYGYTF. The CDR3 coding sequence is TGTGCCAGCAGTTCCCGGAGGGGGACAGAGTATGGCTACACCTTC.

By sample share, this clonotype is medium-sized. Found in a library prepared for alpha chains, this beta chain is an off-target read, and its abundance has little meaning. The gene calls are TRBV6-5 and TRBJ2-7, with D possibly being TRBD1 or TRBD2 (6 bases each). Trimming pared 0 bases from V and 0 bases from J, leaving 9 bases between. The CDR3 consists of 15 residues. Per germline, CDR1 MNHEY and CDR2 SVGAGI. CDR3 sequence reads: CASSYSRGHSYEQYF. In DNA, the CDR3 is TGTGCCAGCAGTTACTCCCGGGGGCACTCCTACGAGCAGTACTTC.